This T cell receptor beta chain emerged from a study of CD8 T cells in ankylosing spondylitis. TCRdb redid the calling of the 5' RACE reads with MiXCR, one entry per CDR3 protein. The data contain some 220,000 distinct CDR3 sequences, about 10% of them singletons. This clonotype was seen many times. Its target is not known. Looked up from germline, CDR1 is SGHRS and CDR2 is YFSETQ. CDR3 length: 15 amino acids. Trimming shortened V by 4 bases and J by 7 bases, and 18 bases separated the two germline ends. Regarding the study as a whole: Significant enrichment of disease-linked clones was reported in matched ankylosing spondylitis synovial fluid. For ankylosing spondylitis blood, a TCR beta motif of eight or nine highly homologous variants appeared characteristic. Disease-linked clones had a CD8+ phenotype and relatively low frequency in peripheral blood. Some of these motif variants have turned up before, in reports on reactive arthritis synovial fluid and blood.

The J gene is TRBJ2-1, the V gene TRBV5-1, with D maybe TRBD2 (6 bases). Specimen: blood, either unsorted or a sorted T cell fraction (not recorded which). This clonotype was sampled from a male donor with ankylosing spondylitis or in good health (not recorded which). The CDR3 region is CASSDGGTPGNEQFF. The CDR3 nucleotides read TGCGCCAGCAGCGACGGCGGGACCCCGGGGAATGAGCAGTTCTTC.